Listed below are T cell receptor beta chains from one sample, sequenced in a study of the immune and genomic landscape of osteosarcoma. Method: immunoSEQ multiplex PCR; TCRdb's copy keeps in-frame clones and lacks some. The table lists over 1,000 clones, around 79% of them singletons, with around a tenth in the top ten. Specimen: primary tumor tissue from the femur. These receptor sequences come from a young man with osteosarcoma. CDR3s include the opening cysteine and the closing phenylalanine or tryptophan. D genes are given only for firm matches.

D,J,V,CDR3,DNA
NA,TRBJ2-5,TRBV5-1,CASSLGQETQYF,TGCGCCAGCAGCTTGGGCCAAGAGACCCAGTACTTC
NA,TRBJ2-2,TRBV7-6,CASSPLGAGELFF,TGTGCCAGCAGCCCACTGGGGGCCGGGGAGCTGTTTTTT
TRBD2,TRBJ2-3,TRBV13,CASYLAGGSTDTQYF,TGTGCCAGTTACTTAGCGGGGGGCTCGACAGATACGCAGTATTTT
NA,TRBJ2-4,TRBV4-3,CASSQERLIAKNIQYF,TGCGCCAGCAGCCAAGAACGACTGATAGCCAAAAACATTCAGTACTTC
TRBD1,TRBJ1-2,TRBV30,CAWSQGGGRIYGYTF,TGTGCCTGGAGTCAGGGAGGGGGCCGTATCTATGGCTACACCTTC
NA,TRBJ1-1,TRBV5-1,CASSPGGGLSEAFF,TGCGCCAGCAGTCCCGGAGGGGGGTTGTCTGAAGCTTTCTTT
TRBD2,TRBJ2-4,TRBV4-2,CASSQEPDLAGGHKNIQYF,TGTGCCAGCAGCCAAGAACCGGACTTAGCGGGGGGGCACAAAAACATTCAGTACTTC
TRBD2,TRBJ2-1,TRBV7-2,CASSLATGTSGVNEQFF,TGTGCCAGCAGCTTAGCTACCGGGACTAGCGGGGTCAATGAGCAGTTCTTC
TRBD2,TRBJ2-3,TRBV29-1,CSTRTSEGTDTQYF,TGCAGCACTAGGACTAGCGAGGGCACAGATACGCAGTATTTT
NA,TRBJ2-3,TRBV4-2,CASSQDSRVGTDTQYF,TGTGCCAGCAGCCAAGATTCCAGGGTGGGCACAGATACGCAGTATTTT
NA,TRBJ1-2,TRBV19,CASSIAGGNYGYTF,TGTGCCAGTAGTATAGCCGGGGGTAACTATGGCTACACCTTC
NA,TRBJ2-6,TRBV6-4,CASSDGGSGSGANVLTF,TGTGCCAGCAGTGACGGGGGCTCCGGATCTGGGGCCAACGTCCTGACTTTC
NA,TRBJ2-3,TRBV5-6,CASSTIGFDTQYF,TGTGCCAGCAGCACGATCGGTTTCGATACGCAGTATTTT
NA,TRBJ2-5,TRBV6-5,CASSWTVQETQYF,TGTGCCAGCAGTTGGACAGTGCAAGAGACCCAGTACTTC
NA,TRBJ2-6,TRBV6-5,CASRHRESTNVLTF,TGTGCCAGCAGACACAGGGAAAGTACCAACGTCCTGACTTTC
NA,TRBJ2-3,TRBV9,CASSVGVTWGTDTQYF,TGTGCCAGCAGCGTAGGTGTCACCTGGGGAACAGATACGCAGTATTTT
NA,TRBJ1-1,TRBV19,CASSRGGTEAFF,TGTGCCAGTAGCCGGGGGGGGACTGAAGCTTTCTTT
TRBD1,TRBJ1-6,TRBV7-1,CASSSVQGSRHGSPLHF,TGTGCCAGCAGCTCAGTACAGGGGTCCCGCCATGGGTCACCCCTCCACTTT